This is a list of T cell receptor beta chains from one sample in a study of Graves' ophthalmopathy and Graves' hyperthyroidism. Using its own MiXCR run on the multiplex PCR reads, TCRdb lists one record per CDR3 protein. The sample contains about 380,000 distinct CDR3 sequences, approximately 15% of which appear only once. Sample: peripheral blood. These receptors all come from a woman between 18 and 30 years old with stable Graves' hyperthyroidism. Both conserved end residues are part of each CDR3. D genes are given only for firm matches. Only part of the rows carry a size: once, few, many, or a class if the clone is expanded.

v_gene	d_gene	j_gene	abundance	CDR3aa	CDR3nt
TRBV12-3/TRBV12-4	NA	TRBJ1-2	many	CASSPGILTDDYGYTF	TGTGCCAGCAGTCCCGGAATCTTAACAGATGACTATGGCTACACCTTC
TRBV7-2	NA	TRBJ2-1	NA	CASSLALGSFEPGRPYNEQFF	TGTGCCAGCAGCTTAGCTTTGGGATCTTTTGAGCCCGGACGCCCCTACAATGAGCAGTTCTTC
TRBV5-1	NA	TRBJ2-2	NA	CASSLDGGDTGELFF	TGCGCCAGCAGCTTGGACGGAGGGGACACCGGGGAGCTGTTTTTT
TRBV29-1	TRBD1	TRBJ1-1	many	CSGRQGTRAEAFF	TGCAGCGGGCGACAGGGGACTAGGGCTGAAGCTTTCTTT
TRBV2	TRBD1	TRBJ2-7	NA	CASSGRTGKYEQYF	TGTGCCAGCAGTGGGAGGACAGGGAAGTACGAGCAGTACTTC
TRBV3-1	NA	TRBJ2-6	NA	CASSQYHRVGANVLTF	TGTGCCAGCAGCCAATACCACAGGGTTGGGGCCAACGTCCTGACTTTC
TRBV5-1	NA	TRBJ1-2	many	CASSALGRENGYTF	TGCGCCAGCAGCGCCCTAGGGAGGGAAAATGGCTACACCTTC
TRBV27	TRBD2	TRBJ2-7	many	CASSTRTSGGLSSYEQYF	TGTGCCAGCAGTACACGGACTAGCGGGGGGCTTTCCTCCTACGAGCAGTACTTC
TRBV19	NA	TRBJ1-1	NA	CASSSGIGAFF	TGTGCCAGTAGTTCTGGGATCGGAGCTTTCTTT
TRBV24-1	TRBD1	TRBJ2-2	many	CATSDISGTGYLPGELFF	TGTGCCACCAGTGACATATCCGGGACAGGGTATCTCCCCGGGGAGCTGTTTTTT
TRBV2	NA	TRBJ1-1	few	CASKSVMNTEAFF	TGTGCCAGCAAATCAGTTATGAACACTGAAGCTTTCTTT
TRBV7-2	NA	TRBJ1-5	many	CASSSGNPNQPQHF	TGTGCCAGCAGCTCCGGGAACCCCAATCAGCCCCAGCATTTT
TRBV4-1	TRBD1	TRBJ2-7	few	CASSQLAGQGASSYEQYF	TGCGCCAGCAGCCAACTCGCCGGACAGGGGGCTAGTTCCTACGAGCAGTACTTC
TRBV12-5	TRBD1	TRBJ2-6	NA	CASGLAIRGLMSGANVLTF	TGTGCTAGTGGTTTGGCTATCAGGGGGCTAATGTCTGGGGCCAACGTCCTGACTTTC
TRBV6-5	TRBD1	TRBJ2-7	NA	CASSSPTGYSSYEQYF	TGTGCCAGCAGTTCCCCGACAGGGTACAGCTCCTACGAGCAGTACTTC
TRBV6-1	TRBD2	TRBJ2-7	many	CASSPHASGDYEQYF	TGTGCCAGCAGTCCCCACGCTAGCGGGGATTACGAGCAGTACTTC
TRBV19	TRBD2	TRBJ2-7	few	CASSLLPGGPSCEQYF	TGTGCCAGTAGCCTCCTTCCGGGGGGACCCTCCTGCGAGCAGTACTTC
TRBV5-1	NA	TRBJ1-2	many	CASRGDGFYGYTF	TGCGCCAGCAGAGGGGATGGATTCTATGGCTACACCTTC
TRBV6-2/TRBV6-3	TRBD1	TRBJ2-5	many	CASSLDLTGTGETQYF	TGTGCCAGCAGTCTCGATCTTACCGGGACAGGGGAGACCCAGTACTTC
TRBV13	TRBD2	TRBJ2-5	many	CASSPGGFETQYF	TGTGCCAGCAGCCCGGGGGGGTTCGAGACCCAGTACTTC
TRBV9	NA	TRBJ1-2	many	CASSPRQVGVYGYTF	TGTGCCAGCAGCCCCCGGCAGGTGGGGGTATATGGCTACACCTTC
TRBV20-1	TRBD1	TRBJ2-2	many	CSAYGTGHGELFF	TGCAGTGCTTACGGGACAGGGCACGGGGAGCTGTTTTTT